The rows below give T cell receptor beta chains drawn from one sample of a study of T cell repertoires in cytomegalovirus infection. TCRdb processed the reads anew with MiXCR; each CDR3 protein has one entry. The repertoire has roughly 760,000 distinct CDR3 sequences, approximately 34% of them found once; the top ten carry around 2.6%. The sequenced sample consisted of PBMCs. These receptors originate from a human donor in good health (CMV status not recorded). Some clones in this sample may be carry-over from other donors' samples. Each CDR3 is given with its conserved first and last residue. The order of the fields is D gene, V gene, J gene, clone size, CDR3 protein, CDR3 DNA. The D gene is left open where the match is weak. Not every row has a clone size; where given, it reads once, few, many or a size class.

-	TRBV11-3	TRBJ1-5	many	CASNNQPQHF	TGTGCCAGCAATAATCAGCCCCAGCATTTT
TRBD1	TRBV25-1	TRBJ2-1	-	CASSEYPRDRGPNEQFF	TGTGCCAGCAGTGAATATCCCCGGGACAGGGGGCCCAATGAGCAGTTCTTC
TRBD2	TRBV7-2	TRBJ2-1	many	CASSLVPGGYNEQFF	TGTGCCAGCAGCTTAGTACCGGGAGGGTACAATGAGCAGTTCTTC
-	TRBV29-1	TRBJ2-7	-	CSVLTSDSTYEQYF	TGCAGCGTTTTAACCTCGGATTCCACCTACGAGCAGTACTTC
-	TRBV7-8	TRBJ1-1	-	CASTLGSLPMNTEAFF	TGTGCCAGCACCCTAGGCTCTCTTCCCATGAACACTGAAGCTTTCTTT
-	TRBV7-9	TRBJ1-1	-	CASNLAPTVDTEAFF	TGTGCCAGCAACTTGGCCCCAACGGTCGACACTGAAGCTTTCTTT
-	TRBV15	TRBJ1-5	few	CATSRTRALNQPQHF	TGTGCCACCAGCAGAACGCGGGCCTTGAATCAGCCCCAGCATTTT
-	TRBV29-1	TRBJ2-5	-	CSVEIEYETQYF	TGCAGCGTTGAAATAGAATATGAGACCCAGTACTTC
TRBD1	TRBV19	TRBJ2-7	-	CASSGGTGGAQYF	TGTGCCAGTAGTGGCGGGACAGGGGGAGCCCAGTACTTC
TRBD1	TRBV28	TRBJ1-5	-	CASSLLSGGEGQPQHF	TGTGCCAGCAGTTTATTGTCAGGGGGAGAAGGTCAGCCCCAGCATTTT
-	TRBV29-1	TRBJ1-1	-	CSVARGQNEAFF	TGCAGCGTTGCTCGGGGGCAGAATGAAGCTTTCTTT
-	TRBV20-1	TRBJ2-3	few	CSARVQGPDTQYF	TGCAGTGCTAGAGTACAAGGGCCAGATACGCAGTATTTT
TRBD1	TRBV19	TRBJ1-2	-	CASTPTKQGAYGYTF	TGTGCCAGTACCCCCACGAAACAGGGGGCTTATGGCTACACCTTC
-	TRBV12-3/TRBV12-4	TRBJ2-1	-	CASSLSSPGSDEQFF	TGTGCCAGCAGTTTAAGTAGTCCGGGTTCCGATGAGCAGTTCTTC
-	TRBV5-1	TRBJ1-1	few	CASSFTVYTEAFF	TGCGCCAGCAGCTTCACGGTTTACACTGAAGCTTTCTTT
TRBD2	TRBV19	TRBJ2-2	-	CASSNSGRNTGELFF	TGTGCCAGTAGTAACAGCGGGAGGAACACCGGGGAGCTGTTTTTT
-	TRBV7-9	TRBJ2-2	-	CASSEDSDTGELFF	TGTGCCAGCAGCGAGGACAGTGACACCGGGGAGCTGTTTTTT
TRBD2	TRBV6-4	TRBJ2-3	many	CASSAGGGDTDTQYF	TGTGCCAGCAGTGCCGGCGGGGGGGACACAGATACGCAGTATTTT
TRBD1	TRBV6-5	TRBJ2-2	-	CDSSYWGQGAGELFF	TGTGACAGCAGTTACTGGGGACAGGGTGCCGGGGAGCTGTTTTTT
-	TRBV7-2	TRBJ2-3	few	CASSLSGGRDTQYF	TGTGCCAGCAGCTTATCTGGCGGAAGGGATACGCAGTATTTT
-	TRBV7-2	TRBJ1-1	many	CASSLDWVDTEAFF	TGTGCCAGCAGCTTAGATTGGGTCGACACTGAAGCTTTCTTT
-	TRBV29-1	TRBJ1-1	-	CSGGERGEAFF	TGCAGCGGAGGGGAAAGGGGTGAAGCTTTCTTT
TRBD1	TRBV20-1	TRBJ1-5	few	CSAGPGQAHQPQHF	TGCAGTGCTGGACCGGGACAGGCCCATCAGCCCCAGCATTTT
TRBD2	TRBV7-9	TRBJ2-1	-	CASSPRQREDYNEKFF	TGTGCCAGCAGCCCCCGGCAGCGGGAGGACTACAATGAGAAGTTCTTC
-	TRBV12-3/TRBV12-4	TRBJ2-1	few	CASSPPGGYNEQFF	TGTGCCAGCAGTCCACCGGGTGGATACAATGAGCAGTTCTTC
TRBD1	TRBV7-2	TRBJ2-1	-	CASSSRGGTGGSYNEQFF	TGTGCCAGCAGCTCTCGAGGTGGGACAGGGGGCTCCTACAATGAGCAGTTCTTC
-	TRBV5-6	TRBJ2-7	-	CASSLSSGGGGEQYF	TGTGCCAGCAGCTTGTCATCCGGGGGCGGAGGCGAGCAGTACTTC
TRBD1	TRBV20-1	TRBJ2-7	-	CSARPDRASSYEQYF	TGCAGTGCTAGACCGGACAGGGCATCCTCCTACGAGCAGTACTTC
TRBD2	TRBV11-2	TRBJ2-1	-	CASSNLAGRYNEQFF	TGTGCCAGCAGCAATCTAGCGGGACGATACAATGAGCAGTTCTTC
-	TRBV2	TRBJ1-1	-	CASSERTRLNTEAFF	TGTGCCAGCAGTGAGCGGACACGGCTAAACACTGAAGCTTTCTTT
-	TRBV7-2	TRBJ2-3	-	CASSLARSVRATDTQYF	TGTGCCAGCAGCTTAGCGCGTAGCGTGAGGGCGACAGATACGCAGTATTTT
TRBD2	TRBV28	TRBJ2-7	-	CASSNPSGGSSYEQYF	TGTGCCAGCAGTAACCCTAGCGGGGGGAGCTCCTACGAGCAGTACTTC
TRBD2	TRBV12-3/TRBV12-4	TRBJ2-5	-	CASSLSSGRGTQYF	TGTGCCAGCAGTTTGTCCAGCGGGAGAGGGACCCAGTACTTC
TRBD1	TRBV6-1	TRBJ1-5	-	CASRGSGTGVNQPQHF	TGTGCCAGCAGAGGATCCGGGACAGGGGTCAATCAGCCCCAGCATTTT
-	TRBV4-1	TRBJ1-1	-	CASSQAGVWTTEAFF	TGCGCCAGCAGCCAAGCGGGGGTCTGGACCACTGAAGCTTTCTTT
-	TRBV20-1	TRBJ1-2	-	CSATNTQRTRVVGYTF	TGCAGTGCTACCAACACTCAAAGAACCAGGGTAGTAGGCTACACCTTC
-	TRBV28	TRBJ2-7	many	CASSFLYEQYF	TGTGCCAGCAGTTTCTTGTACGAGCAGTACTTC
-	TRBV2	TRBJ2-2	few	CASSVRENTGELFF	TGTGCCAGCAGTGTTAGAGAGAACACCGGGGAGCTGTTTTTT
-	TRBV7-6	TRBJ2-7	-	CASSLASGEQYF	TGTGCCAGCAGCTTAGCTTCTGGCGAGCAGTACTTC
TRBD1	TRBV6-2/TRBV6-3	TRBJ2-7	-	CASIDPTGGRSSGQYF	TGTGCCAGCATCGACCCCACAGGGGGTAGGTCGTCGGGGCAGTACTTC
-	TRBV7-8	TRBJ1-1	-	CASSFDRGTESLF	TGTGCCAGCAGCTTTGACAGAGGAACTGAATCGTTATTT
TRBD1	TRBV2	TRBJ2-4	-	CASSGQGASGLLAKNIQYF	TGTGCCAGCAGCGGACAGGGGGCGAGCGGCCTCCTAGCCAAAAACATTCAGTACTTC
TRBD1	TRBV11-2	TRBJ1-2	few	CASSLQGRTGYGYTF	TGTGCCAGCAGCCTACAGGGGAGGACTGGCTATGGCTACACCTTC
-	TRBV20-1	TRBJ1-1	-	CSSPKSGAEAFF	TGCAGTTCCCCCAAGTCAGGTGCTGAAGCTTTCTTT
TRBD2	TRBV6-1	TRBJ2-3	few	CASRTSGTPMADTQYF	TGTGCCAGCAGGACTAGCGGGACCCCCATGGCAGATACGCAGTATTTT
TRBD1	TRBV27	TRBJ2-7	few	CATRRGQASYEQYF	TGTGCCACCCGCCGAGGACAGGCCTCCTACGAGCAGTACTTC
TRBD1	TRBV9	TRBJ1-2	-	CASSVDGRRTGTSRGF	TGTGCCAGCAGCGTAGACGGCCGGCGGACAGGGACCTCACGCGGCTTC
TRBD1	TRBV12-3/TRBV12-4	TRBJ1-5	few	CASSFGTGGSNQPQHF	TGTGCCAGCAGTTTCGGGACAGGGGGAAGCAATCAGCCCCAGCATTTT
TRBD1	TRBV7-2	TRBJ2-5	-	CASSLVGDRGRAQETQYF	TGTGCCAGCAGCTTAGTCGGTGACAGGGGGCGAGCCCAAGAGACCCAGTACTTC
-	TRBV27	TRBJ2-2	-	CASTIQGAGELFF	TGTGCCAGCACCATACAGGGTGCCGGGGAGCTGTTTTTT
-	TRBV4-1	TRBJ2-7	-	CASSQDKGYEQYF	TGCGCCAGCAGCCAAGATAAAGGGTACGAGCAGTACTTC
TRBD1	TRBV28	TRBJ1-4	few	CASSLPTGGSGKLFF	TGTGCCAGCAGTTTACCCACAGGGGGCTCGGGGAAACTGTTTTTT
-	TRBV20-1	TRBJ2-1	-	CSALGLRSSYNEQFF	TGCAGTGCCCTAGGGCTGCGGAGCTCCTACAATGAGCAGTTCTTC
-	TRBV7-2	TRBJ2-1	many	CASSLKLTTYNEQFF	TGTGCCAGCAGTCTTAAACTTACAACGTACAATGAGCAGTTCTTC
-	TRBV28	TRBJ1-2	few	CASSLSVGGGDGYTF	TGTGCCAGCAGTTTATCGGTTGGAGGGGGAGATGGCTACACCTTC
TRBD1	TRBV28	TRBJ2-2	-	CASRRTGAGDTGELFF	TGTGCCAGCAGGAGGACAGGGGCGGGTGACACCGGGGAGCTGTTTTTT